This note documents a single TCR beta chain sequence. The antigen is unknown. The repertoire was sequenced with immunoSEQ multiplex PCR; TCRdb's copy has only in-frame clones and lacks some. The sample lists tens of thousands of clones; roughly nine tenths were seen once. This sample stems from a study of OX40 agonist ivuxolimab in advanced cancers. Germline V gives CDR1 MRHNA, CDR2 SNTAGT. The length of the CDR3 is 14 residues. Deletions cut 6 bases from V and 2 bases from J, with 10 bases between. Study-level findings and limits: The mean number of expanded clones was higher in CD8+ T cells than in CD4+.

This TCR came from an adult with an advanced solid tumor such as melanoma, head and neck, liver or kidney cancer. J is TRBJ2-2 and V is TRBV6-4; D possibly corresponds to TRBD2 (6 bases). The source was CD4+ or CD8+ T cells sorted from blood, collected in a trial of the OX40 agonist ivuxolimab. This CDR3 reads CASRSAGNTGELFF. The CDR3 DNA sequence: TGTGCCAGCAGATCGGCGGGAAACACCGGGGAGCTGTTTTTT.